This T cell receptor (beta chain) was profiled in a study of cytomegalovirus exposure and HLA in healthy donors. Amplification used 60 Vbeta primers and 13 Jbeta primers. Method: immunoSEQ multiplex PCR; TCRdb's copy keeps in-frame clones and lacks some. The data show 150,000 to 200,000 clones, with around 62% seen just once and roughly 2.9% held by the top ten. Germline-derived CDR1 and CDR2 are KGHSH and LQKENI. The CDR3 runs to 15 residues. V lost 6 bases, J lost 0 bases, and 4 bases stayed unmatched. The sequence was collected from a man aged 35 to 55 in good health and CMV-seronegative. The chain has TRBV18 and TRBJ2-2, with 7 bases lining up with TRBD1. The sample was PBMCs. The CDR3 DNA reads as TGTGCCAGCTCTTGGACAGGAACGAACACCGGGGAGCTGTTTTTT. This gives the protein CASSWTGTNTGELFF. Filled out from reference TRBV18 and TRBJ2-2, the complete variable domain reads NAGVMQNPRHLVRRRGQEARLRCSPMKGHSHVYWYRQLPEEGLKFMVYLQKENIIDESGMPKERFSAEFPKEGPSILRIQQVVRGDSAAYFCASSWTGTNTGELFFGEGSRLTVL.